This T cell receptor (beta chain) was captured by sequencing in a study of cytomegalovirus exposure and HLA in healthy donors. Whole-study findings and limits: The authors listed around 150 TCR beta chains as cytomegalovirus-associated. Most CMV-associated TCR beta chains were later found to appear HLA-restricted.

Points on this clone: Its target is unknown.

Trimming removed 6 bases from V and 7 bases from J; junction bases left unmatched: 6. CDR3 length: 13 amino acids. Germline V gene data show CDR1 as SEHNR and CDR2 as FQNEAQ (reference sequence). Use of 60 Vbeta and 13 Jbeta primers characterized the PCR. Here immunoSEQ multiplex PCR was the method, and the copy in TCRdb shows in-frame clones only, minus some. The sample lists 95,000 to 150,000 clones; approximately 70% were seen once. This clonotype was sampled from a man younger than 35 in good health and CMV-seronegative. Sequencing used PBMCs. V and J are TRBV7-9 and TRBJ1-2; 9 bases match TRBD1. CDR3 protein: CASRVTGGSGYTF. Written as DNA, the CDR3 is TGTGCCAGCAGGGTAACAGGGGGCAGTGGCTACACCTTC.